The 20 T cell receptor beta chains below were found in one sample sequenced in a study of blood T cells in healthy people across ages. PCR was performed a second time for roughly 7 to 12 cycles using a sample-barcoded 5' primer and a J-beta primer mix. TCRdb re-analysed the 5' RACE reads in MiXCR, keeping a single row per CDR3 protein. Seen here are 1.8 million or so distinct CDR3 sequences, about 39% observed once, and the top ten hold 23%. The sequenced material came from blood. The source of these receptors is a human donor in good health.

This clonotype came up once. V gene TRBV7-9 combines with J gene TRBJ2-3; the D gene is possibly TRBD1 (6 bases). Germline V gives CDR1 SEHNR, CDR2 FQNEAQ (reference sequence). Trimming removed 1 base at V and 2 bases at J, with 16 bases between. This CDR3 is 17 amino acids long. The CDR3 reads CASSLGGLGGHTDTQYF. The CDR3 nucleotides read TGTGCCAGCAGCTTAGGAGGGCTTGGGGGCCACACAGATACGCAGTATTTT.

The chain uses TRBV6-6 and TRBJ1-6; no firm D call. Germline CDR1 is MNHNY and CDR2 is SVGAGI (reference sequence). This CDR3 comprises 13 residues. Trimming took off 11 bases at V and 0 bases at J, with 8 bases between the two ends. The CDR3 DNA is TGTGCCGCCCAGTTCTCCTATAATTCACCCCTCCACTTT. It translates to CAAQFSYNSPLHF.

This clonotype has just a few counts. The rearrangement uses TRBV27 and TRBJ2-3; a weak D match, TRBD1 (6 bases). Per the germline V gene, CDR1 is MNHEY and CDR2 is SMNVEV (reference sequence). V shed 7 bases and J shed 0 bases, with 11 bases lying between them. CDR3 length equals 14 residues. The CDR3 loop is CASTMGASTDTQYF. CDR3 nucleotides: TGTGCCAGCACTATGGGGGCTAGCACAGATACGCAGTATTTT.

The CDR3 nucleotides read TGTGCCAGCAGCCCCTTTCGGGGGGCGGGTAGCAATCAGCCCCAGCATTTT. Its protein product is CASSPFRGAGSNQPQHF. The chain has TRBV7-2 and TRBJ1-5; tentative D call: TRBD1 (6 bases). CDR1 is SGHTA, CDR2 FQGNSA, per germline. The CDR3 is 17 residues long. V was trimmed by 5 bases and J by 0 bases, leaving 17 bases between them.

This clonotype was seen only once. The chain couples TRBV12-3 or TRBV12-4 to TRBJ1-1; D is ambiguous. V shed 2 bases and J shed 4 bases, with 11 bases lying between them. The CDR3 contains 14 residues. CDR3 in amino acids: CASSLFREGTEAFF. The CDR3 nucleotides read TGTGCCAGCAGTTTATTTAGGGAGGGCACTGAAGCTTTCTTT.

V is TRBV12-3 or TRBV12-4 and J is TRBJ2-4, with a possible D match to TRBD1 (5 bases). This CDR3 has 15 amino acids. Trimming removed 5 bases from V and 1 base from J, with 12 bases in between. In DNA form, the CDR3 reads TGTGCCAGCAGTGTCAGGGCAGGGGCCAAAAACATTCAGTACTTC. It encodes CASSVRAGAKNIQYF.

V usage is TRBV20-1 and J usage is TRBJ1-1, with 7 bases matching TRBD1. The CDR3 covers 14 residues. V shed 6 bases and J 1 base; nucleotides not matched to a gene: 8. From germline, CDR1 is DFQATT and CDR2 SNEGSKA (reference sequence). CDR3 DNA sequence: TGCAGTGCCCAGAAGACAGGGACGAACACTGAAGCTTTCTTT. It codes for CSAQKTGTNTEAFF.

V and J are TRBV24-1 and TRBJ2-7; D remains unclear. The CDR3 contains 15 residues. Trimming took 6 bases from V and 7 from J, leaving 21 bases between them. Germline V gene sequence: CDR1 KGHDR, CDR2 SFDVKD. CDR3 in amino acids: CATSSRPGSYNEQYF. CDR3 bases: TGTGCCACCAGTTCCAGGCCGGGTTCCTACAATGAGCAGTACTTC.

The V call is TRBV20-1, the J call TRBJ2-5; D uncertain. V lost 6 bases and J 4 bases, leaving 15 bases between the germline ends. This CDR3 is built from 13 residues. Germline assignment: CDR1 DFQATT and CDR2 SNEGSKA (reference sequence). The DNA for the CDR3 is TGCAGTGCGAGTGGGGTCAATATAGAGACCCAGTACTTC. As protein: CSASGVNIETQYF.

This rearrangement joins TRBV7-3 to TRBJ1-6; D is possibly TRBD1 (5 bases). Germline values: CDR1 SGHTA, CDR2 FQGTGA. This CDR3 is built from 13 residues. V lost 5 bases, J lost 8 bases, and 10 bases lay in between. This CDR3 reads CASSTDRYSPLHF. The CDR3 DNA reads as TGTGCCAGCAGCACCGACAGATATTCACCCCTCCACTTT.

As regards this clonotype: At one boundary the junction diverges from the germline segment, which might be a read error. This chain joins TRBV12-3 or TRBV12-4 and TRBJ1-2, with D possibly being TRBD1 (6 bases). The CDR3 runs to 14 residues. In DNA form, the CDR3 reads TGTACCAGCAGTTTGAAGTCAGGGGCCGGTGGCTACACCTTC. Translation gives CTSSLKSGAGGYTF.

On this clonotype itself: A read error may produce the germline difference seen at one junction end. The rearrangement joins TRBV10-3 to TRBJ2-7; perhaps TRBD1 as D (5 bases). Germline CDR1 is ENHRY and CDR2 is SYGVKD. The CDR3 length is 17 residues. CDR3: CAVSDAPGQGVTYEQYF. CDR3 sequence (DNA): TGTGCCGTCAGTGATGCCCCTGGGCAGGGTGTAACTTACGAGCAGTACTTC.

The J gene is TRBJ1-1, the V gene TRBV20-1; TRBD1 agrees at 8 bases. Germline trimming cut 3 bases from V and 5 bases from J; bases unmatched to any gene: 11. The CDR3 length is 15 residues. Germline CDR1 reads DFQATT; CDR2 reads SNEGSKA (reference sequence). The CDR3 region has the DNA TGCAGTGCTAGGGTCAGGGGGCTTGCGGGAACTGAAGCTTTCTTT. Translation gives CSARVRGLAGTEAFF.

This clonotype was recorded only once. This sequence joins TRBV11-3 and TRBJ2-5; 7 bases are a match to TRBD1. Germline V gene sequence: CDR1 SGHNT, CDR2 YENEEA. V was pared by 0 bases and J by 5 bases, with 9 bases of the junction left unmatched. The CDR3 consists of 16 residues. The DNA for the CDR3 is TGTGCCAGCAGCTTAGAATGGGACAGACCTCTGGAGACCCAGTACTTC. Translated: CASSLEWDRPLETQYF.

This clonotype appeared many times. V usage is TRBV29-1 and J usage is TRBJ2-3; D not resolved. V shed 4 bases and J shed 6 bases, with 8 bases lying between them. The CDR3 extends over 11 amino acids. CDR1 and CDR2 from the germline V gene are SQVTM and ANQGSEA. The CDR3 reads CSVVPLDTQYF. The CDR3 DNA reads TGCAGCGTTGTACCTTTGGATACGCAGTATTTT.

The CDR3: CASSPTKTGGSGPQHF. The DNA for the CDR3 is TGCGCCAGCAGCCCCACGAAGACAGGGGGGTCTGGGCCCCAGCATTTT. This rearrangement joins TRBV4-1 to TRBJ1-5; 9 nucleotides agree with TRBD1. The CDR3 has 16 amino acids. Germline assignment: CDR1 MGHRA and CDR2 YSYEKL. J was trimmed by 9 bases and V by 4 bases; bases with no gene match: 13.

The V and J genes are TRBV12-5 and TRBJ1-2, with D perhaps TRBD1 (5 bases). CDR1 and CDR2 from the germline V gene are LGHNT and FRNRAP. The CDR3 has 18 residues. V was cut by 3 bases and J by 0 bases, with 20 bases left in between. CDR3 region: CASGFRPDQGEANYGYTF. The CDR3 nucleotides read TGTGCTAGTGGTTTTCGCCCGGACCAGGGAGAAGCTAACTATGGCTACACCTTC.

A note on this clonotype: At one end, the junction sequence differs from germline, possibly due to a read error. This chain links TRBV29-1 with TRBJ2-1; perhaps D is TRBD1 or TRBD2 (5 bases each). This CDR3 is 15 amino acids long. Germline loops: CDR1 SQVTM, CDR2 ANQGSEA. The CDR3 nucleotides read TGCAGCGTTGTCGTTTGGGGGAGCCCCTACAATGAGCAGCTCTTC. As protein: CSVVVWGSPYNEQLF.

This clonotype came up a few times. This chain uses TRBV27 with TRBJ2-1, with D perhaps TRBD2 (6 bases). V lost 10 bases, J lost 8 bases, and 21 bases lay in between. The CDR3 consists of 14 residues. The germline V gene has CDR1 MNHEY and CDR2 SMNVEV (reference sequence). This chain's CDR3 is CATTGTGLIHEQFF. CDR3 nucleotides: TGTGCCACGACCGGGACTGGGCTAATCCATGAGCAGTTCTTC.

V is TRBV20-1 and J is TRBJ1-5; possible D gene TRBD1, 6 bases. Between the trimmed V and J ends, which lost 1 base and 0 bases, there was a span of 10 bases. Germline V lookup: CDR1 DFQATT, CDR2 SNEGSKA (reference sequence). The CDR3 is made up of 15 amino acids. The CDR3 coding sequence is TGCAGTGCTAGAGGGGGGGCCTATAGCAATCAGCCCCAGCATTTT. It is translated as CSARGGAYSNQPQHF.